This passage covers 30 T cell receptor beta chains from one sample sequenced in a study of human T cells and chemical hapten exposure. TCRdb reanalysed the RACE reads using MiXCR and keeps one entry per CDR3 protein. Here the sample spans roughly 30,000 distinct CDR3 sequences, approximately 7.4% being singletons. Regarding time point: healthy volunteer bleed at 2 weeks. Someone pulled total RNA out of unfractionated whole blood. Sequencing used whole blood. The receptors were sampled from a human donor in good health. Some clones in this sample may be carry-over from other donors' samples.

This clonotype was counted many times. The chain recombines TRBV7-2 with TRBJ1-4, with 8 nucleotides matching TRBD1. The CDR3 contains 15 residues. Germline V gene lookup returns CDR1 SGHTA and CDR2 FQGNSA. With 2 bases clipped from V and 4 bases from J, the junction kept 3 bases outside the gene matches. The CDR3 DNA sequence: TGTGCCAGCAGCTTAACAGGGGGGTTTAATGAAAAACTGTTTTTT. Its protein is CASSLTGGFNEKLFF.

This clonotype was counted at least ten times. The rearrangement links TRBV28 to TRBJ2-7, with 7 bases aligning to TRBD1. V was clipped by 5 bases and J by 3 bases; unmatched bases: 7. The CDR3 runs 14 residues. CDR1 is MDHEN, CDR2 SYDVKM, per germline. The CDR3 bases are TGTGCCAGCAGTAATACCGGGACAGTCTACGAGCAGTACTTC. Translated: CASSNTGTVYEQYF. The complete variable domain, with remaining parts taken from reference TRBV28 and TRBJ2-7, reads DVKVTQSSRYLVKRTGEKVFLECVQDMDHENMFWYRQDPGLGLRLIYFSYDVKMKEKGDIPEGYSVSREKKERFSLILESASTNQTSMYLCASSNTGTVYEQYFGPGTRLTVT.

This clonotype was seen once. The genes are TRBV4-3 and TRBJ2-7; possible D gene TRBD2, 7 bases. CDR1 and CDR2 (germline): LGHNA, YSLEER. Deletions cut 0 bases from V and 7 bases from J, with 16 bases between. This CDR3 contains 15 residues. The CDR3 sequence is CASSQDRGGAEEQYF. In DNA, the CDR3 is TGCGCCAGCAGCCAAGATCGAGGGGGGGCCGAAGAGCAGTACTTC.

This clonotype was observed at least ten times. This chain uses TRBV12-5 with TRBJ1-1; D unresolved. CDR1 and CDR2 from the germline V gene are LGHNT and FRNRAP. V shed 3 bases and J shed 1 base, with 6 bases lying between them. This CDR3 is built from 13 residues. The CDR3 sequence is CASGFDTNTEAFF. DNA for the CDR3: TGTGCTAGTGGTTTTGACACGAACACTGAAGCTTTCTTT.

In its sample, this clonotype was seen many times. The rearrangement uses TRBV29-1 and TRBJ2-1, with 10 positions matching TRBD2. The CDR3 has 17 residues. Looked up from germline, CDR1 is SQVTM and CDR2 is ANQGSEA. V trimming: 6 bases; J trimming: 8 bases; junction bases outside the gene matches: 19. This CDR3 reads CSVAGLASPFSGDEQFF. CDR3 DNA: TGCAGCGTCGCGGGACTAGCGAGTCCATTTTCTGGGGATGAGCAGTTCTTC.

Many counts were recorded for this clonotype. The chain links TRBV7-2 to TRBJ1-1; no firm D call. The CDR3 is made up of 12 amino acids. The germline V and J ends were trimmed by 0 bases and 6 bases, with 5 bases remaining between them. The germline V gene has CDR1 SGHTA and CDR2 FQGNSA. CDR3 region: CASSLARAEAFF. CDR3 bases: TGTGCCAGCAGCTTAGCTAGGGCTGAAGCTTTCTTT.

This sequence joins TRBV3-1 and TRBJ2-5, with D perhaps matching TRBD2 (6 bases). This CDR3 is 14 amino acids long. Per germline, CDR1 LGHDT and CDR2 YNNKEL (reference sequence). V dropped 4 bases and J dropped 1 base, with 10 bases sitting between them. The CDR3 here is CASSPHGGQETQYF. The CDR3 region has the DNA TGTGCCAGCAGCCCCCACGGGGGCCAAGAGACCCAGTACTTC.

Ten or more counts support this clonotype. This sequence joins TRBV3-1 and TRBJ2-5, with TRBD2 as a possible D gene (6 bases). The V end lost 2 bases, the J end lost 1 base, and 14 bases lay between the germline ends. This CDR3 has 16 residues. Germline V gene lookup returns CDR1 LGHDT and CDR2 YNNKEL (reference sequence). The CDR3 DNA reads TGTGCCAGCAGCCAAACCATCCTAGCGTCCCAAGAGACCCAGTACTTC. Protein product: CASSQTILASQETQYF.

This clonotype occurred many times. The CDR3 loop is CSAQSPGTGTEAFF. DNA of the CDR3: TGCAGCGCTCAATCTCCAGGGACGGGCACTGAAGCTTTCTTT. This rearrangement joins TRBV29-1 to TRBJ1-1, with D perhaps matching TRBD1 (5 bases). V lost 7 bases and J lost 4, with 19 bases in between. The CDR3 contains 14 residues. Looked up from germline, CDR1 is SQVTM and CDR2 is ANQGSEA.

The sample holds a few counts of this clonotype. The chain links TRBV27 to TRBJ2-5; 7 bases line up with TRBD1. CDR3 length: 14 amino acids. CDR1 is MNHEY, CDR2 SMNVEV, per germline (reference sequence). V lost 3 bases to trimming and J lost 4 bases; unmatched junction nucleotides: 5. CDR3 sequence (DNA): TGTGCCAGCAGTTTTCGGACAGGTCTAGAGACCCAGTACTTC. Translation gives CASSFRTGLETQYF.

The chain joins TRBV7-2 to TRBJ2-1; D is unresolved. Trimming took 4 bases from V and 4 from J, leaving 8 bases between them. Germline V gene sequence: CDR1 SGHTA, CDR2 FQGNSA. This CDR3 is built from 13 residues. The CDR3 sequence is CASSSSRYNEQFF. CDR3 nucleotides: TGTGCCAGCAGCTCGTCCCGGTACAATGAGCAGTTCTTC. The variable domain in full, completed from reference TRBV7-2 and TRBJ2-1, reads GAGVSQSPSNKVTEKGKDVELRCDPISGHTALYWYRQSLGQGLEFLIYFQGNSAPDKSGLPSDRFSAERTGGSVSTLTIQRTQQEDSAVYLCASSSSRYNEQFFGPGTRLTVL.

This clonotype was recorded at least ten times. This chain joins TRBV7-2 and TRBJ2-1, with 8 bases identical to TRBD2. The V gene end was trimmed by 1 base and the J gene end by 8 bases; junction bases not matched to a gene: 16. The CDR3 has 18 residues. CDR1 is SGHTA and CDR2 is FQGNSA in the germline V gene. The CDR3 DNA reads as TGTGCCAGCAGCTTAGAGGACGGCGGCGCGGGAGGTGGGTATGAGCAGTTCTTC. Its translation is CASSLEDGGAGGGYEQFF.

There are many counts of this clonotype. This chain connects TRBV20-1 to TRBJ2-3, with D uncertain. The germline V gene encodes CDR1 DFQATT and CDR2 SNEGSKA (reference sequence). CDR3 length equals 10 residues. The CDR3 protein is CSVNTDTQYF. In DNA form, the CDR3 reads TGCAGCGTAAACACAGATACGCAGTATTTT.

About this clonotype itself: A much more abundant neighbour one base away suggests this may be a read error. The chain has TRBV7-2 and TRBJ1-6; D might be TRBD1 (6 bases). Germline CDR1 is SGHTA and CDR2 is FQGNSA. The CDR3 totals 14 residues. The CDR3 region has the DNA TGTGCCAGCAGCCGCGCCCAGGGGAATTCACCCCTCCCCTTT. Protein product: CASSRAQGNSPLPF.

By share, this clonotype counts as medium-sized (0.01 to 0.1%). This rearrangement joins TRBV7-9 to TRBJ2-4, with TRBD2 matching over 7 bases. The germline V gene encodes CDR1 SEHNR and CDR2 FQNEAQ (reference sequence). The CDR3 has 15 residues. Germline trimming cut 1 base from V and 5 bases from J; bases unmatched to any gene: 5. The CDR3 loop reads CASSLVGLAENIQYF. In nucleotides, the CDR3 is TGTGCCAGCAGCTTAGTAGGCCTAGCGGAAAACATTCAGTACTTC.

Ten or more counts support this clonotype. This chain joins TRBV27 and TRBJ2-3; tentative D call: TRBD2 (6 bases). V lost 3 bases and J lost 4, with 11 bases in between. This CDR3 comprises 14 residues. In germline, CDR1 is MNHEY, CDR2 SMNVEV (reference sequence). The CDR3 protein is CASSLEGFADTQYF. The CDR3 DNA reads as TGTGCCAGCAGTTTGGAGGGGTTTGCAGATACGCAGTATTTT.

This clonotype occurred many times. The rearrangement joins TRBV7-2 to TRBJ2-3; D gene unclear. CDR1 is SGHTA and CDR2 is FQGNSA in the germline V gene. The V end lost 4 bases, the J end lost 7 bases, and 6 bases lay between the germline ends. The CDR3 consists of 11 residues. The CDR3 here is CASSSTYTQYF. For the CDR3, the DNA is TGTGCCAGCAGCTCTACTTATACGCAGTATTTT.

At least ten counts were recorded for this clonotype. The gene calls are TRBV2 and TRBJ2-4, with a weak D call TRBD2 (5 bases). There are 14 residues in the CDR3. V lost 6 bases and J 7 bases, leaving 16 bases between the germline ends. Germline lookup yields CDR1 SNHLY and CDR2 FYNNEI. The CDR3 DNA reads TGTGCCAGCAGGGGAGAAGGGTGGCGGAACATTCAGTACTTC. Protein product: CASRGEGWRNIQYF.

In its sample, this clonotype was seen a few times. The chain uses TRBV20-1 and TRBJ1-1; D is unclear. Germline V lookup: CDR1 DFQATT, CDR2 SNEGSKA (reference sequence). The CDR3 is 11 residues long. Between the trimmed V and J ends, which lost 5 bases and 8 bases, there was a span of 12 bases. Here the CDR3 reads CSALELREAFF. The CDR3 region has the DNA TGCAGTGCTCTGGAGCTTAGGGAAGCTTTCTTT.

V gene TRBV7-8 combines with J gene TRBJ1-2, with 7 bases fitting TRBD1. The V and J ends lost 5 bases and 3 bases, in that order; junction bases with no gene match: 6. There are 14 residues in the CDR3. From germline, CDR1 is SGHVS and CDR2 FQNEAQ. CDR3 protein: CASSHRQGDYGYTF. The CDR3, as DNA: TGTGCCAGCAGCCACAGACAGGGTGACTATGGCTACACCTTC.

This clonotype appeared a few times. The chain has TRBV10-3 and TRBJ1-4, with 7 bases identical to TRBD1. The CDR3 has 14 amino acids. J gave up 7 bases and V 3 bases, and 5 bases lay outside the gene matches. From germline, CDR1 is ENHRY and CDR2 SYGVKD. The CDR3 sequence: CAISERQGREKLFF. DNA of the CDR3: TGTGCCATCAGTGAAAGACAGGGACGTGAAAAACTGTTTTTT.

This clonotype has only a few counts. The rearrangement links TRBV12-3 or TRBV12-4 to TRBJ2-3; 11 positions match TRBD2. CDR3 size: 15 residues. V was pared by 3 bases and J by 12 bases, with 11 bases of the junction left unmatched. CDR3 loop: CASSLGSGGASIQYF. Written as DNA, the CDR3 is TGTGCCAGCAGTTTGGGTAGCGGGGGGGCTTCGATTCAGTATTTT.

This chain links TRBV30 with TRBJ1-3; TRBD1 might be the D (5 bases). The V end was cut by 2 bases, the J end by 0 bases, with 11 bases between. This CDR3 contains 15 residues. Germline loops: CDR1 GTSNPN, CDR2 SVGIG (reference sequence). The DNA for the CDR3 is TGTGCCTGGAGTTGGGGGGGGAGCTCTGGAAACACCATATATTTT. This codes for CAWSWGGSSGNTIYF.

This clonotype was seen a handful of times. The gene calls are TRBV28 and TRBJ1-5; D perhaps matches TRBD1 (6 bases). Trimming removed 6 bases at V and 3 bases at J, with 12 bases between. Germline V gives CDR1 MDHEN, CDR2 SYDVKM. The CDR3 contains 14 residues. The CDR3 is CASRYGQLNQPQHF. CDR3 DNA: TGTGCCAGCAGATACGGACAGCTCAATCAGCCCCAGCATTTT.

This clonotype was counted ten times or more. V gene TRBV29-1 combines with J gene TRBJ2-3, with a weak D call TRBD2 (5 bases). CDR1 and CDR2 (germline): SQVTM, ANQGSEA. CDR3 length: 15 residues. The germline V and J ends were trimmed by 4 bases and 6 bases, with 20 bases remaining between them. CDR3 DNA: TGCAGCGTTGGTGTCCTAGCAGCCCGGTCGGATACGCAGTATTTT. It yields the protein CSVGVLAARSDTQYF.

This clonotype was seen repeatedly, ten times or more. The rearrangement joins TRBV6-1 to TRBJ2-7; 8 bases are a match to TRBD1. The CDR3 has 16 amino acids. After removal of 2 bases from V and 1 base from J, the junction contained 7 bases not matched to a gene. Germline assignment: CDR1 MNHNS and CDR2 SASEGT. CDR3 residues: CASSESEGTGSYEQYF. In DNA form, the CDR3 reads TGTGCCAGCAGTGAAAGTGAAGGGACAGGTTCCTACGAGCAGTACTTC.

The gene calls are TRBV12-3 or TRBV12-4 and TRBJ2-7; 7 bases match TRBD2. The junction had 6 bases not matched to a gene; V was cut back by 7 bases and J by 0 bases. This CDR3 is built from 14 residues. CDR3 in amino acids: CASNRAGPSYEQYF. CDR3 sequence (DNA): TGTGCCAGCAACCGAGCGGGGCCCTCCTACGAGCAGTACTTC.

The V and J genes are TRBV20-1 and TRBJ2-3; 14 bases align to TRBD2. The CDR3 is 20 residues long. Unmatched junction bases numbered 18, after V lost 6 bases and J lost 1 base. From germline, CDR1 is DFQATT and CDR2 SNEGSKA (reference sequence). CDR3 in DNA: TGCAGTGCCGGGGGCCCCGGGACTAGCGGGGGCCTCAAGGGCACAGATACGCAGTATTTT. Translated, it gives CSAGGPGTSGGLKGTDTQYF.

This clonotype was seen ten or more times. For the CDR3, the DNA is TGTGCCAGCAGTGAACAGGGATCGGATAATTCACCCCTCCACTTT. Protein sequence: CASSEQGSDNSPLHF. V usage is TRBV2 and J usage is TRBJ1-6, with D possibly TRBD1 on 5 matching bases. The CDR3 runs to 15 residues. Germline-derived CDR1 and CDR2 are SNHLY and FYNNEI. V gave up 2 bases and J gave up 5 bases, with 10 bases separating them.

This clonotype has at least ten counts. J is TRBJ2-3 and V is TRBV6-5, with 8 bases identical to TRBD2. V dropped 0 bases and J dropped 2; count of bases not matched to a gene: 13. CDR1 MNHEY and CDR2 SVGAGI come from the germline V gene. The CDR3 is 19 residues long. CDR3 residues: CASSYSRLGRGAATDTQYF. The CDR3 DNA sequence: TGTGCCAGCAGTTACTCGAGGTTGGGGCGGGGGGCAGCCACAGATACGCAGTATTTT.